The T cell receptor beta chain under discussion was sequenced for a study of T cell repertoires in aging, cancer and after chemotherapy. Study overall: Over several months to years, re-sampled healthy donor repertoires clearly shared clones. The whole study produced a dataset of around 8.4 million TCR reads.

Study findings and constraints: These repertoire data do not allow conclusions about immunological memory after chemotherapy.

The CDR3 runs to 14 residues. V was clipped by 6 bases and J by 7 bases, with 16 bases between them. TRB rearrangements spanning V, D and J were amplified using mixed TRB-A/B primers. A single record per CDR3 protein comes from TCRdb applying MiXCR to the multiplex PCR reads. In the table there are approximately 10,000 distinct CDR3 sequences, under 55% of which are singletons. The template was genomic DNA from peripheral blood, not RNA. This clonotype occurred a few times. No antigen is known for it. The chain has TRBV12-3 or TRBV12-4 and TRBJ1-5; D remains ambiguous. Sequencing input: blood. The TCR sequence derives from a human donor in good health. This chain's CDR3 is CASSRDGVRQPQHF. CDR3 DNA sequence: TGTGCCAGCAGCCGAGACGGGGTAAGGCAGCCCCAGCATTTT.